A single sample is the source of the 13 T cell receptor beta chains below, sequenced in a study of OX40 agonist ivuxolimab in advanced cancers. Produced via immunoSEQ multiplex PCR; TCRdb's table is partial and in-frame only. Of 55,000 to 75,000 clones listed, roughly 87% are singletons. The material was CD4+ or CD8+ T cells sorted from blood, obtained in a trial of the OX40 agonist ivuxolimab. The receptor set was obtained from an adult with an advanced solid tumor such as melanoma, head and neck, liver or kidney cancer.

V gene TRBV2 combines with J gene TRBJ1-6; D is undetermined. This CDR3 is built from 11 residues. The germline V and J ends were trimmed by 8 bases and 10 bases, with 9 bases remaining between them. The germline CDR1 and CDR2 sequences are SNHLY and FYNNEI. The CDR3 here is CASSGRSPLHF. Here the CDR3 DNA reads TGTGCCAGCTCTGGCCGGTCACCCCTCCACTTT.

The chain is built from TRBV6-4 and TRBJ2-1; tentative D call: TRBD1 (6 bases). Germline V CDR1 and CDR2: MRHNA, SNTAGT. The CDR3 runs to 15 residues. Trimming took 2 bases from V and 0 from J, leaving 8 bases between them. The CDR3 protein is CASSDGGGSYNEQFF. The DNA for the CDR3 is TGTGCCAGCAGTGACGGGGGCGGCTCCTACAATGAGCAGTTCTTC.

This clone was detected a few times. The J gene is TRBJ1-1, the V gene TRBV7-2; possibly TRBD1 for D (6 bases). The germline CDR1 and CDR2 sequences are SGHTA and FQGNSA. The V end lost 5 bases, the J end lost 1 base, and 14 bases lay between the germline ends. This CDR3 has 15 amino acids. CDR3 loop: CASSTSSTGNTEAFF. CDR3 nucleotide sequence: TGTGCCAGCAGCACTAGCTCGACAGGGAACACTGAAGCTTTCTTT.

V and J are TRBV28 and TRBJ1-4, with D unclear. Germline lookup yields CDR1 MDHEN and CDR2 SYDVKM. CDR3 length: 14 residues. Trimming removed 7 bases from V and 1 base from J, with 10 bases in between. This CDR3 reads CASTPSVTNEKLFF. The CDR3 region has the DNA TGTGCCAGCACCCCGAGCGTAACTAATGAAAAACTGTTTTTT.

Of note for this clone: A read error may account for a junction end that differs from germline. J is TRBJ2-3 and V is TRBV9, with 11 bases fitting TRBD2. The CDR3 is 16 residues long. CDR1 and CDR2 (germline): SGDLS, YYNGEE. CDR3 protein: CASSVIASGGTGTQYF. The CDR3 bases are TGTGCCAGCAGCGTTATCGCTAGCGGGGGGACAGGTACGCAGTATTTT.

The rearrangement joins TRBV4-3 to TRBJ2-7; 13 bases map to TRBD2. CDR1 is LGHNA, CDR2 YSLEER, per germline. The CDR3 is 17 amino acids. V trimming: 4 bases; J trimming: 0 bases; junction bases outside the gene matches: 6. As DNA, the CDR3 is TGCGCCAGCAGCCTAGGACTAGCGGGAGAGACCTCCTACGAGCAGTACTTC. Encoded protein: CASSLGLAGETSYEQYF.

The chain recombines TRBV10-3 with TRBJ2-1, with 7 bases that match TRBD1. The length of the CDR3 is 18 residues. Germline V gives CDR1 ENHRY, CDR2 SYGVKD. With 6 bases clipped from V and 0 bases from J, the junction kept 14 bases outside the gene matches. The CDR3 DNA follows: TGTGCCATCAGGGAGACTCCAAGGCAGGGGGTCTCCTACAATGAGCAGTTCTTC. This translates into CAIRETPRQGVSYNEQFF.

Written as DNA, the CDR3 is TGTGCCAGTAAGACGGACAGGGGGAACTTTCAGCCCCAGCATTTT. The encoded protein is CASKTDRGNFQPQHF. This rearrangement joins TRBV19 to TRBJ1-5, with TRBD1 matching over 10 bases. The CDR3 has 15 amino acids. V shed 7 bases and J 6 bases; nucleotides not matched to a gene: 9. The germline V gene encodes CDR1 LNHDA and CDR2 SQIVND (reference sequence).

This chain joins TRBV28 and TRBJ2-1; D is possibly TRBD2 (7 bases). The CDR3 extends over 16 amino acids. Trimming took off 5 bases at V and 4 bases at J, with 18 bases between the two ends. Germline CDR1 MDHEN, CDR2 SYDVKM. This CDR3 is CASSNQIRGAYNEQFF. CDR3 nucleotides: TGTGCCAGCAGTAATCAGATCCGGGGGGCGTACAATGAGCAGTTCTTC.

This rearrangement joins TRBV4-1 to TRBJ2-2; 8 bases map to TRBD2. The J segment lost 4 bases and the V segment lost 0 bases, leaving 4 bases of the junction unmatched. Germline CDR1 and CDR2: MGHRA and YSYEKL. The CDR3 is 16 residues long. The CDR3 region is CASSQDGGVSTGELFF. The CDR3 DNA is TGCGCCAGCAGCCAAGACGGGGGGGTAAGCACCGGGGAGCTGTTTTTT.

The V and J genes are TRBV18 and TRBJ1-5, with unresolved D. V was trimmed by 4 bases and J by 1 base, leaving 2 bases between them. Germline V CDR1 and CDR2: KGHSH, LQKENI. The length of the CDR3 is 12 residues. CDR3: CASSQSNQPQHF. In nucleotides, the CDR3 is TGTGCCAGCTCACAAAGCAATCAGCCCCAGCATTTT. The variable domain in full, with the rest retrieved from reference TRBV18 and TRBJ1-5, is NAGVMQNPRHLVRRRGQEARLRCSPMKGHSHVYWYRQLPEEGLKFMVYLQKENIIDESGMPKERFSAEFPKEGPSILRIQQVVRGDSAAYFCASSQSNQPQHFGDGTRLSIL.

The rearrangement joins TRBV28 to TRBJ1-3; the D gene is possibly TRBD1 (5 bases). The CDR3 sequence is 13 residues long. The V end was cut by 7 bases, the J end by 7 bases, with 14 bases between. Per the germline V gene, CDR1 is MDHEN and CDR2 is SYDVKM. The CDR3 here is CASIFSGGNTIYF. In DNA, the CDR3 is TGTGCCAGCATTTTTTCGGGGGGGAACACCATATATTTT.

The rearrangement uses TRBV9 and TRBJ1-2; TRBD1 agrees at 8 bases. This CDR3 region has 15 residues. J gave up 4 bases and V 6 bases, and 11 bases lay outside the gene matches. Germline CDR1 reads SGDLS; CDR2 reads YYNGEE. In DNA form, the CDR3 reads TGTGCCAGCACCCCGGGACAGGAGTTATCCTATGGCTACACCTTC. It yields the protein CASTPGQELSYGYTF.